The T cell receptor beta chain under discussion was sequenced for a study of cytomegalovirus exposure and HLA in healthy donors. Study summary: Genotyping showed less than 85% of fewer than 500 donors falling in the Caucasian-associated ancestry cluster.

A remark on this clone: The target antigen is unknown.

A multiplex PCR was run with 60 Vbeta primers and 13 Jbeta primers. Sequenced by immunoSEQ multiplex PCR; TCRdb stores in-frame clones only, minus some. The repertoire consists of approximately 150,000 clones, with approximately 76% occurring once and the leading ten covering approximately 1.8%. General study points: Later analysis identified a missense DCLRE1C variant that was linked to TCR beta V- and J-gene trimming. Presence/absence analyses assumed roughly uniform sequencing depth across donors, which may not hold.

This CDR3 is 14 amino acids long. Germline CDR1 is MNHEY and CDR2 is SVGAGI. Trimming took off 7 bases at V and 3 bases at J, with 14 bases between the two ends. Samples came from healthy bone marrow donors. The V and J genes are TRBV6-5 and TRBJ2-3; D is possibly TRBD2 (5 bases). This receptor was taken from a man aged 35 to 55 in good health and CMV-seronegative. Specimen: PBMCs. CDR3 amino acids: CASTLRRATDTQYF. In DNA, the CDR3 is TGTGCCAGCACCCTTCGGCGGGCAACAGATACGCAGTATTTT.